The clone carrying this T cell receptor (beta chain) was seen many times. What it recognizes is unknown. This CDR3 is 13 amino acids long. Germline V gives CDR1 LNHDA, CDR2 SQIVND (reference sequence). The V end was cut by 6 bases, the J end by 7 bases, with 15 bases between. Uncontrolled infection, other autoimmune disease, pregnancy or lactation disqualified patients from enrolment. The PBMCs were taken from under 12 ml of fresh peripheral blood. TCR beta CDR3 sequences were amplified from RNA transcripts. Initially, a first-round RT-PCR of the TCR CDR3 employed the HTBI primer set. TCRdb re-called the multiplex PCR reads with MiXCR, one entry per CDR3 protein. Of about 600,000 distinct CDR3 sequences in the sample, about 16% were seen once. This specimen belongs to a study of T cells in Graves' hyperthyroidism and ophthalmopathy. General study points: Blood also showed most of the thyroid clonotypes that were expanded above 0.001.

This sequence joins TRBV19 and TRBJ1-1; TRBD1 might be the D (6 bases). Material for sequencing was blood. This sequence was found in a woman aged 40 to 50 with Graves' ophthalmopathy. DNA of the CDR3: TGTGCCAGTAGAAGAGGCCAAGGGGGTGAAGCTTTCTTT. This sequence encodes CASRRGQGGEAFF. Combining the CDR3 with reference TRBV19 and TRBJ1-1 gives the whole variable domain DGGITQSPKYLFRKEGQNVTLSCEQNLNHDAMYWYRQDPGQGLRLIYYSQIVNDFQKGDIAEGYSVSREKKESFPLTVTSAQKNPTAFYLCASRRGQGGEAFFGQGTRLTVV.